The rows below give T cell receptor beta chains drawn from one sample of a study of CD8 T cells in Susac syndrome. TCRdb ran MiXCR on the immunoSEQ multiplex PCR reads and lists one entry per CDR3 protein. The repertoire has 100,000 to 150,000 distinct CDR3 sequences, approximately 96% of them found once; the top ten carry around 0.2%. The sequenced material came from CD8+ T cells from PBMCs. The receptor set was obtained from a human donor with Susac syndrome. CDR3s include the opening cysteine and the closing phenylalanine or tryptophan. The D gene is left open where the match is weak. Clone size is not always given. Where it is, it says once, few, many or a class for expanded clones.

TRBJ2-6,TRBD1,.,TRBV13,CASSLEGGAGANVLTF,TGTGCCAGCAGCTTAGAAGGGGGCGCTGGGGCCAACGTCCTGACTTTC
TRBJ1-3,.,.,TRBV12-3/TRBV12-4,CASSLGSVSGNTIYF,TGTGCCAGCAGTTTAGGGTCCGTCTCTGGAAACACCATATATTTT
TRBJ2-5,.,.,TRBV11-1,CASSLEAVAGQETQYF,TGTGCCAGCAGCTTAGAGGCGGTTGCGGGTCAAGAGACCCAGTACTTC
TRBJ1-1,.,.,TRBV29-1,CSVDQGQHTEAFF,TGCAGCGTTGATCAGGGGCAGCACACTGAAGCTTTCTTT
TRBJ1-1,.,once,TRBV7-2,CASSIRDMNTEAFF,TGTGCCAGCAGCATCCGGGACATGAACACTGAAGCTTTCTTT
TRBJ2-7,.,.,TRBV18,CASSRSRCHEQYF,TGTGCCAGCTCACGGAGCCGGTGCCACGAGCAGTACTTC
TRBJ2-1,TRBD1,.,TRBV5-4,CASSEGGLSSYNEQFF,TGTGCCAGCAGCGAAGGGGGCCTAAGCTCCTACAATGAGCAGTTCTTC
TRBJ1-3,.,.,TRBV5-6,CASSFEGGGNTIYF,TGTGCCAGCAGCTTCGAGGGTGGCGGAAACACCATATATTTT
TRBJ2-7,.,.,TRBV5-1,CASSPEPGNEQYF,TGCGCCAGCAGCCCGGAACCAGGGAACGAGCAGTACTTC
TRBJ2-1,TRBD1,.,TRBV29-1,CSAEGDRAYNEQFF,TGCAGCGCTGAAGGGGACAGGGCGTACAATGAGCAGTTCTTC
TRBJ2-3,TRBD2,.,TRBV7-9,CASSSGLAGTQYF,TGTGCCAGCAGCTCCGGACTAGCAGGCACGCAGTATTTT
TRBJ2-6,.,.,TRBV25-1,CASSEFGSGANVLTF,TGTGCCAGCAGTGAATTCGGGTCTGGGGCCAACGTCCTGACTTTC
TRBJ2-1,.,.,TRBV30,CAWNGEGTVSNEQFF,TGTGCCTGGAACGGCGAAGGGACGGTGAGCAATGAGCAGTTCTTC
TRBJ2-7,TRBD1,.,TRBV4-1,CASSQDKGQGYEQYF,TGCGCCAGCAGCCAAGATAAGGGACAGGGCTACGAGCAGTACTTC
TRBJ2-2,TRBD2,.,TRBV6-5,CASSLEAGGTTGELFF,TGTGCCAGCAGTTTAGAAGCGGGGGGGACAACCGGGGAGCTGTTTTTT
TRBJ2-1,TRBD2,once,TRBV11-1,CASQTSGPNNEQFF,TGTGCCAGCCAGACTAGCGGGCCAAACAATGAGCAGTTCTTC
TRBJ2-1,.,.,TRBV7-2,CASSLAGGASGLEQFF,TGTGCCAGCAGCTTAGCGGGGGGGGCCTCGGGTCTTGAGCAGTTCTTC
TRBJ1-3,TRBD1,.,TRBV29-1,CSVLGQGSGNTIYF,TGCAGCGTTCTTGGACAGGGCTCTGGAAACACCATATATTTT
TRBJ2-7,.,.,TRBV27,CATSVGGSYEQYF,TGTGCCACCTCAGTTGGAGGTTCCTACGAGCAGTACTTC
TRBJ1-1,.,.,TRBV7-6,CASSFSGEDTEAFF,TGTGCCAGCAGCTTTTCAGGGGAGGACACTGAAGCTTTCTTT
TRBJ2-2,.,.,TRBV24-1,CATSDLGQSTGELFF,TGTGCCACCAGTGATCTTGGACAGAGCACCGGGGAGCTGTTTTTT
TRBJ2-7,.,once,TRBV2,CAHTRDSGTYEQYF,TGTGCCCATACCCGGGACTCCGGCACCTACGAGCAGTACTTC
TRBJ2-3,TRBD1,.,TRBV6-1,CASSDGTGATDTQYF,TGTGCCAGCAGTGACGGGACAGGGGCCACAGATACGCAGTATTTT
TRBJ2-1,.,.,TRBV11-2,CASSLFLGTANEQFF,TGTGCCAGCAGCCTGTTCTTGGGGACTGCGAATGAGCAGTTCTTC
TRBJ2-1,.,.,TRBV6-2/TRBV6-3,CASTPTERTEQFF,TGTGCCAGCACCCCGACTGAGAGAACTGAGCAGTTCTTC
TRBJ1-1,.,.,TRBV13,CASSLRRVRVPEAFF,TGTGCCAGCAGCTTACGCCGGGTCCGGGTCCCTGAAGCTTTCTTT
TRBJ2-7,.,.,TRBV6-2/TRBV6-3,CASSYSGDSYEQYF,TGTGCCAGCAGTTACTCGGGGGATTCATACGAGCAGTACTTC
TRBJ1-2,TRBD1,.,TRBV15,CATSTLGQAIYGYTF,TGTGCCACCAGCACGTTGGGACAGGCGATCTATGGCTACACCTTC
TRBJ2-7,.,.,TRBV4-1,CASSQDFYEQYF,TGCGCCAGCAGCCAAGATTTCTACGAGCAGTACTTC
TRBJ2-3,.,.,TRBV30,CAWSLAASSTDTQYF,TGTGCCTGGAGCCTTGCGGCCTCTAGCACAGATACGCAGTATTTT
TRBJ2-7,TRBD2,.,TRBV2,CASRAAGGISYEQYF,TGTGCCAGCAGGGCAGCGGGGGGTATCTCCTACGAGCAGTACTTC
TRBJ2-5,.,.,TRBV9,CASSVPTGGPETQYF,TGTGCCAGCAGCGTACCCACGGGGGGCCCAGAGACCCAGTACTTC
TRBJ2-5,.,.,TRBV28,CASRGRWQETQYF,TGTGCCAGCAGGGGCCGTTGGCAAGAGACCCAGTACTTC
TRBJ2-3,TRBD2,.,TRBV6-4,CASSDSAAGDGTDTQYF,TGTGCCAGCAGTGACTCCGCAGCGGGAGACGGCACAGATACGCAGTATTTT
TRBJ2-1,TRBD1,.,TRBV13,CASSPLRQGRNEQFF,TGTGCCAGCAGCCCCCTCCGACAGGGGCGCAATGAGCAGTTCTTC
TRBJ2-5,.,.,TRBV9,CASSVDGNPQETQYF,TGTGCCAGCAGCGTAGACGGGAACCCCCAAGAGACCCAGTACTTC
TRBJ2-2,.,.,TRBV24-1,CATSDPPAAGRLTGELFF,TGTGCCACCAGTGACCCCCCGGCGGCAGGGCGTCTCACCGGGGAGCTGTTTTTT
TRBJ2-2,TRBD1,.,TRBV19,CASSVPGTGIAGELFF,TGTGCCAGTAGTGTCCCCGGGACAGGAATCGCCGGGGAGCTGTTTTTT
TRBJ2-7,.,.,TRBV4-1,CASSQEWQYEQYF,TGCGCCAGCAGCCAAGAATGGCAATACGAGCAGTACTTC
TRBJ2-5,TRBD2,.,TRBV20-1,CSARDPSGLQETQYF,TGCAGTGCTAGAGATCCTAGCGGACTTCAAGAGACCCAGTACTTC
TRBJ2-1,TRBD1,.,TRBV7-3,CASSYRQGVYNEQFF,TGTGCCAGCAGCTACCGACAGGGAGTCTACAATGAGCAGTTCTTC
TRBJ1-1,.,.,TRBV20-1,CSARPGQSEAFF,TGCAGTGCTAGACCAGGACAGTCTGAAGCTTTCTTT
TRBJ1-1,.,.,TRBV12-3/TRBV12-4,CASSFASEAFF,TGTGCCAGCAGTTTTGCATCTGAAGCTTTCTTT
TRBJ2-7,.,.,TRBV4-3,CASSRSSTGPVAEQYF,TGCGCCAGCAGCCGTTCTTCGACGGGCCCAGTAGCCGAGCAGTACTTC
TRBJ2-7,.,.,TRBV25-1,CASQGFYEQYF,TGTGCCAGCCAGGGATTTTACGAGCAGTACTTC
TRBJ2-2,TRBD2,.,TRBV5-1,CARDPKGLAGTGELFF,TGCGCCAGGGACCCCAAAGGACTAGCGGGAACCGGGGAGCTGTTTTTT
TRBJ1-1,.,few,TRBV19,CASSMGGTEAFF,TGTGCCAGTAGTATGGGTGGGACTGAAGCTTTCTTT
TRBJ1-2,.,.,TRBV12-3/TRBV12-4,CASRLGYGYTF,TGTGCCAGCAGGCTCGGTTATGGCTACACCTTC
TRBJ2-7,.,.,TRBV4-2,CASSQLTNYVPYEQYF,TGTGCCAGCAGCCAGCTCACTAACTACGTTCCCTACGAGCAGTACTTC
TRBJ2-3,TRBD2,.,TRBV15,CATSSYRVTSGASTDTQYF,TGTGCCACCAGCTCCTACCGGGTGACTAGCGGGGCTAGCACAGATACGCAGTATTTT
TRBJ1-1,.,.,TRBV7-9,CASTVAGGAGEAFF,TGTGCCAGCACCGTCGCCGGGGGGGCAGGTGAAGCTTTCTTT
TRBJ1-5,.,.,TRBV9,CASSETTGNQPQHF,TGTGCCAGCAGCGAGACTACAGGAAATCAGCCCCAGCATTTT
TRBJ2-7,TRBD1,.,TRBV19,CASSIGQGDYEQYF,TGTGCCAGTAGTATCGGACAGGGGGACTACGAGCAGTACTTC
TRBJ1-2,.,.,TRBV9,CASSVAVDSNSHGYTF,TGTGCCAGCAGCGTAGCTGTGGACAGCAACTCCCATGGCTACACCTTC
TRBJ2-7,.,.,TRBV30,CAWSVSDEQYF,TGTGCCTGGAGTGTTAGCGACGAGCAGTACTTC
TRBJ2-1,.,.,TRBV7-9,CASSPGVGLGEQFF,TGTGCCAGCAGCCCGGGAGTTGGATTGGGTGAGCAGTTCTTC
TRBJ2-1,TRBD1,.,TRBV6-4,CASSERGDRAYNEQFF,TGTGCCAGCAGTGAACGGGGGGACAGGGCCTACAATGAGCAGTTCTTC
TRBJ2-1,TRBD2,.,TRBV7-8,CASSSLAGGPGGGEQFF,TGTGCCAGCAGCTCCTTAGCGGGAGGGCCCGGGGGAGGCGAGCAGTTCTTC
TRBJ2-1,TRBD2,.,TRBV4-3,CASSRPTSGSYNEQFF,TGCGCCAGCAGCCGGCCCACTAGCGGGAGCTACAATGAGCAGTTCTTC